The present T cell receptor (beta chain) was sequenced within a study of T cells in Graves' hyperthyroidism and ophthalmopathy. About the research overall: Blood was drawn when the patient was first diagnosed and still untreated.

Under 3 months was the duration of disease in ophthalmopathy patients, who also had a Clinical Activity Score of at least 3 and a NOSPECS grade of at least 4. Using RNA transcripts as the source, TCR beta CDR3 regions were amplified. The HTBI primer set served for first-round RT-PCR of the TCR CDR3. TCRdb redid the calling of the multiplex PCR reads with MiXCR, one entry per CDR3 protein. The sample has fewer than 750,000 distinct CDR3 sequences; about 15% are singletons. This CDR3 is 16 amino acids long. Germline V gene sequence: CDR1 MDHEN, CDR2 SYDVKM. The junction had 9 bases not matched to a gene; V was cut back by 6 bases and J by 3 bases. Overall study findings and caveats: Classification by a 13 V-J model distinguished ophthalmopathy from stable hyperthyroidism.

This clonotype was seen repeatedly, ten times or more. The antigen remains undetermined. Specimen: blood. This TCR derives from a woman aged 40 to 49 with Graves' ophthalmopathy. The rearrangement uses TRBV28 and TRBJ2-5, with 11 bases lining up with TRBD2. The CDR3 region has the DNA TGTGCCAGCAGACTGAGGGTACTAGCGGGAGAAGAGACCCAGTACTTC. This encodes CASRLRVLAGEETQYF.